The 5 T cell receptor beta chains given below trace back to one sample, sequenced in a study of blood T cell repertoires in COVID-19. TCRdb's copy holds only in-frame clones and misses some; the assay was immunoSEQ multiplex PCR. The table lists some 62,000 clones, under 85% of them singletons. The sequenced material came from peripheral blood. These receptors all stem from a woman of 80 years or more with active or convalescent COVID-19.

The rearrangement uses TRBV18 and TRBJ1-1; 9 bases align to TRBD1. CDR3 length: 16 amino acids. Germline trimming cut 3 bases from V and 4 bases from J; bases unmatched to any gene: 9. CDR1 is KGHSH, CDR2 LQKENI, per germline. Written as DNA, the CDR3 is TGTGCCAGCTCACCCTCGGACAGGGGTTTGAGCACTGAAGCTTTCTTT. Amino acid sequence: CASSPSDRGLSTEAFF.

This chain links TRBV9 with TRBJ1-3; D possibly corresponds to TRBD1 (5 bases). The germline V and J ends were trimmed by 2 bases and 1 base, with 10 bases remaining between them. This CDR3 spans 15 amino acids. Germline assignment: CDR1 SGDLS and CDR2 YYNGEE. CDR3 residues: CASSVQGSSGNTIYF. DNA of the CDR3: TGTGCCAGCAGCGTCCAGGGTTCTTCTGGAAACACCATATATTTT.

This rearrangement joins TRBV15 to TRBJ1-5, with D maybe TRBD1 (6 bases). Germline assignment: CDR1 LNHNV and CDR2 YYDKDF (reference sequence). Between the trimmed V and J ends, which lost 0 bases and 7 bases, there was a span of 13 bases. This CDR3 comprises 15 residues. CDR3 DNA: TGTGCCACCAGCAGAGAGAAGGGGGTCGGGCAGCCCCAGCATTTT. Protein sequence: CATSREKGVGQPQHF.

The chain links TRBV5-1 to TRBJ1-2; 11 bases map to TRBD1. The trim removed 5 bases at V and 7 bases at J, leaving 10 bases unmatched. The germline CDR1 and CDR2 sequences are SGHRS and YFSETQ. The CDR3 is made up of 15 amino acids. The CDR3 sequence is CASSSSDRGLFGYTF. In DNA form, the CDR3 reads TGCGCCAGCAGTTCCTCGGACAGGGGGCTTTTTGGCTACACCTTC.

This chain uses TRBV6-5 with TRBJ1-2, with 9 bases that match TRBD1. The V gene end was trimmed by 2 bases and the J gene end by 7 bases; junction bases not matched to a gene: 11. This CDR3 region has 16 residues. Germline loops: CDR1 MNHEY, CDR2 SVGAGI. The CDR3 spells CASSYTITGGAGGYTF. The CDR3 DNA sequence: TGTGCCAGCAGTTACACCATTACAGGGGGCGCGGGTGGCTACACCTTC.